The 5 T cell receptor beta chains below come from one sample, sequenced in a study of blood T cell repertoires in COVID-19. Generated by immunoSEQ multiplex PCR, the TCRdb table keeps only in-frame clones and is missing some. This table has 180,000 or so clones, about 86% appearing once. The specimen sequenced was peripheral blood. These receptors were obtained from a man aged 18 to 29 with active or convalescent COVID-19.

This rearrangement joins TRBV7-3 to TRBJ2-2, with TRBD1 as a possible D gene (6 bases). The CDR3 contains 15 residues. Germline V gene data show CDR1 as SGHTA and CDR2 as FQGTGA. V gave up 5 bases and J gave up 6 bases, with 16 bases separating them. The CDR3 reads CASSPRRGLAGELFF. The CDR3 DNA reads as TGTGCCAGCAGCCCACGCAGGGGTTTGGCCGGGGAGCTGTTTTTT.

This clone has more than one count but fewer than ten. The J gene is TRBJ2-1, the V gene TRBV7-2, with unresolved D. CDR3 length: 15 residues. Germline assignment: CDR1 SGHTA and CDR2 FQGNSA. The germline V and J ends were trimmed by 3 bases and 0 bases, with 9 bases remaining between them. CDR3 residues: CASSFRRSSYNEQFF. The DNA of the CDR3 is TGTGCCAGCAGCTTCCGCCGCAGCTCCTACAATGAGCAGTTCTTC.

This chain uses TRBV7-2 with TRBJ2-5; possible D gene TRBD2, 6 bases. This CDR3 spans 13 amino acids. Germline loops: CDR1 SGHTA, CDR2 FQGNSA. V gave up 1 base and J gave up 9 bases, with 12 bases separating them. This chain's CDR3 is CASSLEPGVAQYF. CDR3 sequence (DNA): TGTGCCAGCAGCTTAGAGCCGGGAGTGGCCCAGTACTTC.

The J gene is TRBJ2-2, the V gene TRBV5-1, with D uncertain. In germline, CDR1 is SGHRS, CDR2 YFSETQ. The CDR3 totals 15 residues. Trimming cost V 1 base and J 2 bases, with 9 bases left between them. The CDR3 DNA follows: TGCGCCAGCAGCTTGCAGGCCGGAAACACCGGGGAGCTGTTTTTT. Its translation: CASSLQAGNTGELFF.

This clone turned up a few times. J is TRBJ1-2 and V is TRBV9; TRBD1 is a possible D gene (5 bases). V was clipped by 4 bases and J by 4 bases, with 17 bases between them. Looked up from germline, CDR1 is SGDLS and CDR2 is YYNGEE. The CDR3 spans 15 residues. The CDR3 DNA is TGTGCCAGCAGCCCGGATCCGGGCCAGGGCTATGGCTACACCTTC. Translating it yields CASSPDPGQGYGYTF.